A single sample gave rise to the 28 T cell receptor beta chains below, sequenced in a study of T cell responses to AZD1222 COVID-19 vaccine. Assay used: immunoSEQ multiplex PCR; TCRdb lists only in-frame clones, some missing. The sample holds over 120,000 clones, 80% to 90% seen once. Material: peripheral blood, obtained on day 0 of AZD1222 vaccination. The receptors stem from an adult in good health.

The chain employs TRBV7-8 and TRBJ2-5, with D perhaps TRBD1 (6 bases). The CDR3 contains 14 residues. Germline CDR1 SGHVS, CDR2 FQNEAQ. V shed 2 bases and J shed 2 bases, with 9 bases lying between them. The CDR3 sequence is CASSLTGRQETQYF. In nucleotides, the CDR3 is TGTGCCAGCAGCTTAACAGGGCGGCAAGAGACCCAGTACTTC.

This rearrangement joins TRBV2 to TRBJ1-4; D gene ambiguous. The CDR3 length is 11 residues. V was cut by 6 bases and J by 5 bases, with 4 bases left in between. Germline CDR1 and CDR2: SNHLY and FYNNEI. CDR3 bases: TGTGCCAGCAGAATAAATGAAAAACTGTTTTTT. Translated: CASRINEKLFF. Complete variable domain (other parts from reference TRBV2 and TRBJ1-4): EPEVTQTPSHQVTQMGQEVILRCVPISNHLYFYWYRQILGQKVEFLVSFYNNEISEKSEIFDDQFSVERPDGSNFTLKIRSTKLEDSAMYFCASRINEKLFFGSGTQLSVL.

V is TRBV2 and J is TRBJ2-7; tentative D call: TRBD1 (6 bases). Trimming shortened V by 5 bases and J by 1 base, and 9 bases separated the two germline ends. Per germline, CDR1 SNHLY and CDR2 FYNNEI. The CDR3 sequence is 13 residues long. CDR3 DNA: TGTGCCAGCAGTAGACAGGATTCCTACGAGCAGTACTTC. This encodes CASSRQDSYEQYF.

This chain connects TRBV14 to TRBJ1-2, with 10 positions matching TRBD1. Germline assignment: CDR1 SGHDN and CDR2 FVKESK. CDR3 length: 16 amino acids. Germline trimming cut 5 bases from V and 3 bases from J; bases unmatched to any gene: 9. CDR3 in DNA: TGTGCCAGCAGCTTTGACACCGGGACAGGGGACTATGGCTACACCTTC. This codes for CASSFDTGTGDYGYTF.

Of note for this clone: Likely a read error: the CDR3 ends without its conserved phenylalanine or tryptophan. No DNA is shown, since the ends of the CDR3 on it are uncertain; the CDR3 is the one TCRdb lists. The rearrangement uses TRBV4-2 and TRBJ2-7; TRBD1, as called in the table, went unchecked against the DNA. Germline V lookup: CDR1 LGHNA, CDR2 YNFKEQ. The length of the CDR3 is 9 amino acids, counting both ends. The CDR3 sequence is CASSLLTGP.

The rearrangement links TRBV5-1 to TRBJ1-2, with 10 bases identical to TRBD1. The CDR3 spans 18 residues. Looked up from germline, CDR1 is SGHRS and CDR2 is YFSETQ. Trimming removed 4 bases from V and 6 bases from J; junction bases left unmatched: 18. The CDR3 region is CASSVGGTGEPPGHGYTF. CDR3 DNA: TGCGCCAGCAGCGTGGGGGGGACAGGGGAGCCCCCCGGTCATGGCTACACCTTC.

CDR3 sequence (DNA): TGTGCCAGCAGCCCCCTGAGGGGTCAAACCGGGGAGCTGTTTTTT. This gives the protein CASSPLRGQTGELFF. V gene TRBV7-2 combines with J gene TRBJ2-2; D assignment may be TRBD1 or TRBD2 (5 bases each). Looked up from germline, CDR1 is SGHTA and CDR2 is FQGNSA. The CDR3 sequence is 15 residues long. V was cut by 5 bases and J by 5 bases, with 15 bases left in between.

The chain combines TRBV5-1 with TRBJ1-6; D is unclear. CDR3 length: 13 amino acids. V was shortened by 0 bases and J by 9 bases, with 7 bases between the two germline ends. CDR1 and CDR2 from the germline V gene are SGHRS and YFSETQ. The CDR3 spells CASSLEVGSPLHF. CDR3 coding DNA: TGCGCCAGCAGCTTGGAGGTGGGTTCACCCCTCCACTTT.

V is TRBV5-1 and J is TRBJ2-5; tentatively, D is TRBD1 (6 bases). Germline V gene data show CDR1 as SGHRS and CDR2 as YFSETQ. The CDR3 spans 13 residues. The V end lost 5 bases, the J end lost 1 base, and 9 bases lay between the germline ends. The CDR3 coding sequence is TGCGCCAGCAGGAGGGGGACCCAAGAGACCCAGTACTTC. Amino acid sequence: CASRRGTQETQYF.

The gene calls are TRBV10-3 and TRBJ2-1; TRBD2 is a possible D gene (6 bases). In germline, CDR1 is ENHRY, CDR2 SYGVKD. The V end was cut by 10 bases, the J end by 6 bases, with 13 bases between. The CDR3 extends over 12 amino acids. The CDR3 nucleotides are TGTGCCACCCGGGAGTTTGGCAATGAGCAGTTCTTC. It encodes CATREFGNEQFF.

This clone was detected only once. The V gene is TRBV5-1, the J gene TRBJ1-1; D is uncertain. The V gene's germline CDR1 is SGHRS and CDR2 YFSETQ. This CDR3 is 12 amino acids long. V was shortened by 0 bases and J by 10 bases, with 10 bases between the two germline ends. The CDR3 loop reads CASSLDNYGAFF. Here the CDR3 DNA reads TGCGCCAGCAGCTTGGATAACTATGGAGCTTTCTTT.

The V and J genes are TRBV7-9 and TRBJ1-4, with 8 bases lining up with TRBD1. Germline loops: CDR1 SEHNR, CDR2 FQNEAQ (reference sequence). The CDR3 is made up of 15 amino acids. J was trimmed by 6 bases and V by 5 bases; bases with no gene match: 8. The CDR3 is CASSPKTGGDEKLFF. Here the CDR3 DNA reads TGTGCCAGCAGCCCGAAAACAGGGGGTGATGAAAAACTGTTTTTT.

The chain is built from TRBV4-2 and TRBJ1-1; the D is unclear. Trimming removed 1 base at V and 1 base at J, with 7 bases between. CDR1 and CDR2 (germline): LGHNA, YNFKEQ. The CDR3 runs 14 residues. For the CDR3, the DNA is TGTGCCAGCAGCCAAGTAGACAAGAACACTGAAGCTTTCTTT. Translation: CASSQVDKNTEAFF.

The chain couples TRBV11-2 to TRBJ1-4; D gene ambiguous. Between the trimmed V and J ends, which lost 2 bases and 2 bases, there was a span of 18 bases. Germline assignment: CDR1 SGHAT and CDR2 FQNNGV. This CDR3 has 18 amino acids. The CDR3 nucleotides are TGTGCCAGCAGCTTAACTCTCATAAGGGCGCGCACTAATGAAAAACTGTTTTTT. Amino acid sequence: CASSLTLIRARTNEKLFF.

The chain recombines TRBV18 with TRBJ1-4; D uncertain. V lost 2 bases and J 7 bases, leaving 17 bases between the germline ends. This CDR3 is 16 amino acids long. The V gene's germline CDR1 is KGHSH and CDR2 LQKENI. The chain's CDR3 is CASSPNRLIDGEKLFF. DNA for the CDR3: TGTGCCAGCTCACCAAACAGACTAATAGACGGTGAAAAACTGTTTTTT.

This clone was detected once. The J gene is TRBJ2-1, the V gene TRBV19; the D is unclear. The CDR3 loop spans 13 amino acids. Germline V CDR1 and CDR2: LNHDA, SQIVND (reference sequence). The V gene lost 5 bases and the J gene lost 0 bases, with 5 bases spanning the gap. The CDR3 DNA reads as TGTGCCAGTAGTGAGAGCTCCTACAATGAGCAGTTCTTC. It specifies CASSESSYNEQFF.

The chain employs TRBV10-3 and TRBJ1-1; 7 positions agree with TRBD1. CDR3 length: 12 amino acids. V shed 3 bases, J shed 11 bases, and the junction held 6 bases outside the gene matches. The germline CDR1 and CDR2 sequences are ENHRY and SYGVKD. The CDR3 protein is CAISEDDRAAFF. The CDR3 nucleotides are TGTGCCATCAGTGAAGACGACAGGGCTGCTTTCTTT.

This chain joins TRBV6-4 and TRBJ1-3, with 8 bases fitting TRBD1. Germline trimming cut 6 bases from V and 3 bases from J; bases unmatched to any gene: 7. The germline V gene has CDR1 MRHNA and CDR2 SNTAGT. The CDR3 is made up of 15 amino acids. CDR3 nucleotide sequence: TGTGCCAGCAGGACCCGGACAGGGTTTGGAAACACCATATATTTT. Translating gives CASRTRTGFGNTIYF.

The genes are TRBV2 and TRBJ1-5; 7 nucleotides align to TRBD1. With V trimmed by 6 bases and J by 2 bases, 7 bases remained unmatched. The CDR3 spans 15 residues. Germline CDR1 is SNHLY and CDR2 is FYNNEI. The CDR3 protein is CASSQGTGGNQPQHF. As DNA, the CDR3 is TGTGCCAGCAGCCAAGGAACAGGGGGCAATCAGCCCCAGCATTTT.

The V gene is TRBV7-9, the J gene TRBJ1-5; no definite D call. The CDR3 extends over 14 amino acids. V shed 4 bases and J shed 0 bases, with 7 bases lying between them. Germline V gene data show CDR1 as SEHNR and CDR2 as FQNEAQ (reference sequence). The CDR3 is CASSSGRSNQPQHF. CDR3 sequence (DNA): TGTGCCAGCAGCTCTGGACGTAGCAATCAGCCCCAGCATTTT. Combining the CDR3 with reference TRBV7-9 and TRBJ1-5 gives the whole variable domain DTGVSQNPRHKITKRGQNVTFRCDPISEHNRLYWYRQTLGQGPEFLTYFQNEAQLEKSRLLSDRFSAERPKGSFSTLEIQRTEQGDSAMYLCASSSGRSNQPQHFGDGTRLSIL.

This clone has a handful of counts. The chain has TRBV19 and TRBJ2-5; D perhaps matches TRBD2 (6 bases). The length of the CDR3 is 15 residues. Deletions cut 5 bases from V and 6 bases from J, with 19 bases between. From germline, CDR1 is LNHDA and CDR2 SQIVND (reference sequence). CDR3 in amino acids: CASSPGGLPSKTQYF. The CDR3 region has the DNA TGTGCCAGTAGTCCCGGGGGACTCCCTTCGAAGACCCAGTACTTC.

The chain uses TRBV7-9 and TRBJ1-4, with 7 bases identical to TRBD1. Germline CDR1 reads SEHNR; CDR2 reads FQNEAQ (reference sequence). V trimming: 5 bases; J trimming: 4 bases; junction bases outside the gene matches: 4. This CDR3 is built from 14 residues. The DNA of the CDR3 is TGTGCCAGCAGCCTGGGACAGTATAATGAAAAACTGTTTTTT. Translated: CASSLGQYNEKLFF.

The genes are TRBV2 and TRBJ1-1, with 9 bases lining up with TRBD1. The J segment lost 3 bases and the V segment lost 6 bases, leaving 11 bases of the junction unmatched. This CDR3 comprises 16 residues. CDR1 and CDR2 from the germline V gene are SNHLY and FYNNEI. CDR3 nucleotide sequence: TGTGCCAGCAGGAATGGACAGGGGATTTTGGACACTGAAGCTTTCTTT. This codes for CASRNGQGILDTEAFF. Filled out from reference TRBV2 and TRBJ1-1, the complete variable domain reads EPEVTQTPSHQVTQMGQEVILRCVPISNHLYFYWYRQILGQKVEFLVSFYNNEISEKSEIFDDQFSVERPDGSNFTLKIRSTKLEDSAMYFCASRNGQGILDTEAFFGQGTRLTVV.

The chain's CDR3 is CASSGLAGGMALETQYF. The DNA for the CDR3 is TGCGCCAGCAGCGGACTAGCGGGAGGGATGGCATTGGAGACCCAGTACTTC. This chain joins TRBV10-2 and TRBJ2-5, with 15 bases identical to TRBD2. This CDR3 is built from 17 residues. The germline V gene has CDR1 WSHSY and CDR2 SAAADI. Trimming cost V 6 bases and J 5 bases; bases outside gene matches: 10.

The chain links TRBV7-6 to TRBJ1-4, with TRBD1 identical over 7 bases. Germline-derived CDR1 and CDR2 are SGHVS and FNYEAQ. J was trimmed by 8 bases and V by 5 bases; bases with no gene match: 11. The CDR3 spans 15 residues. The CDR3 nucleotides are TGTGCCAGCAGCAACGTTCCGGGACAGCAGGAAAAACTGTTTTTT. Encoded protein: CASSNVPGQQEKLFF.

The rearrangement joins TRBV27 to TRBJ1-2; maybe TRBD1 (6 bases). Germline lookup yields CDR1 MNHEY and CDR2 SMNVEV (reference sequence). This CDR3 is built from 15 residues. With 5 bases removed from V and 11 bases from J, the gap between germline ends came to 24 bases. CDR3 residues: CASSRYRVELEGYTF. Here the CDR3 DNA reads TGTGCCAGCAGTCGTTACAGGGTGGAGTTAGAAGGATACACCTTC.

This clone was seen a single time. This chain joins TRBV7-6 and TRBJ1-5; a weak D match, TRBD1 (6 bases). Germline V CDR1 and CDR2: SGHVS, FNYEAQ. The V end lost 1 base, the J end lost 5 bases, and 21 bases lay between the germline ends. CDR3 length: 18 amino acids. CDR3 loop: CASSLERSAGAGDQPQHF. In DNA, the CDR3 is TGTGCCAGCAGCTTAGAGAGATCGGCAGGGGCAGGCGATCAGCCCCAGCATTTT. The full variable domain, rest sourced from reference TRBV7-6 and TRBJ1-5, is GAGVSQSPRYKVTKRGQDVALRCDPISGHVSLYWYRQALGQGPEFLTYFNYEAQQDKSGLPNDRFSAERPEGSISTLTIQRTEQRDSAMYRCASSLERSAGAGDQPQHFGDGTRLSIL.

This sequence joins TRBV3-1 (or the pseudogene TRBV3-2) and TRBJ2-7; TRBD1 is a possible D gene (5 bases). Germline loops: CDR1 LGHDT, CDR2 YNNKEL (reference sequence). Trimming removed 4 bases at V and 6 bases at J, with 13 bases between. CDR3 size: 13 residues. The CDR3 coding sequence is TGTGCCAGCAGCCCTTCTGCCCAGGGCGAGCAGTACTTC. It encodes CASSPSAQGEQYF.